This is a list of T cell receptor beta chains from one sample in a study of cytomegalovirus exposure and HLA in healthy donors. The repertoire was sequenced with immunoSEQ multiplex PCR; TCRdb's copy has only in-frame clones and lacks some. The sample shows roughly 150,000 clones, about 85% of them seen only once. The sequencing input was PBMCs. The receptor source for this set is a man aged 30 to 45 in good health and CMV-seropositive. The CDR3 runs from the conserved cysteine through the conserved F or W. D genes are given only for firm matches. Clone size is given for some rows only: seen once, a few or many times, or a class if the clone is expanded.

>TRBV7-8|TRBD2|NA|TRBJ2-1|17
CASSRLEVSGGYNEQFF
TGTGCCAGCAGCCGTCTGGAGGTTAGCGGGGGTTACAATGAGCAGTTCTTC
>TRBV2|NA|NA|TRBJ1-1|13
CASTGTGNTEAFF
TGTGCCAGCACAGGTACAGGGAACACTGAAGCTTTCTTT
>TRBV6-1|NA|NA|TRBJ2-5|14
CASSEDARGETQYF
TGTGCCAGCAGTGAAGATGCCAGGGGAGAGACCCAGTACTTC
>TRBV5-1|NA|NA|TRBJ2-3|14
CASSLVGSTDTQYF
TGCGCCAGCAGCTTGGTGGGGAGTACAGATACGCAGTATTTT
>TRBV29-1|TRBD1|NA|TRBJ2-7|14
CSVASQGDSYEQYF
TGCAGCGTTGCGTCACAGGGGGACTCTTACGAGCAGTACTTC
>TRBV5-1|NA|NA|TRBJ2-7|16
CASSPRSRILSYEQYF
TGCGCCAGCAGCCCCCGGTCGAGAATCTTATCCTACGAGCAGTACTTC
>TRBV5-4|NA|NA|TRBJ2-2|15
CASSRDTPNTGELFF
TGTGCCAGCAGCCGGGACACACCGAACACCGGGGAGCTGTTTTTT
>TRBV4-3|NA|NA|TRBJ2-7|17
CASSQELYGSMPYEQYF
TGCGCCAGCAGCCAAGAACTCTATGGGAGCATGCCCTACGAGCAGTACTTC
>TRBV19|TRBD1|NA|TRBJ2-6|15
CASTDRANGANVLTF
TGTGCCAGTACCGACAGGGCTAATGGGGCCAACGTCCTGACTTTC
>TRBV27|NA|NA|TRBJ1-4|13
CASRGTVVEKLFF
TGTGCCAGCAGGGGGACTGTGGTCGAAAAACTGTTTTTT
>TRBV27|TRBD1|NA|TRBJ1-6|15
CASRRGTGGDSPLHF
TGTGCCAGTAGGCGGGGGACAGGGGGTGATTCACCCCTCCACTTT
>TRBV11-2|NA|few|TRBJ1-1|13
CASSLDRNTEAFF
TGTGCCAGCAGCTTAGACAGGAACACTGAAGCTTTCTTT
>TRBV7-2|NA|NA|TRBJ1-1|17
CASSQIEARLTFTEAFF
TGTGCCAGCAGCCAAATCGAGGCACGACTGACCTTCACTGAAGCTTTCTTT
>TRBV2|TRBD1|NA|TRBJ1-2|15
CASSFGQGRRVGYTF
TGTGCCAGCAGCTTTGGACAGGGAAGGCGAGTTGGCTACACCTTC
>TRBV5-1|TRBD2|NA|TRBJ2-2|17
CASSLVPAGGSYGELFF
TGCGCCAGCAGCTTGGTACCAGCGGGAGGATCGTACGGGGAGCTGTTTTTT
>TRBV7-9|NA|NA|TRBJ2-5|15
CASSLRLGDQETQYF
TGTGCCAGCAGCCTAAGGCTCGGGGACCAAGAGACCCAGTACTTC
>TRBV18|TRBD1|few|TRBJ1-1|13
CASSRQGDTEAFF
TGTGCCAGCTCTAGACAGGGAGACACTGAAGCTTTCTTT
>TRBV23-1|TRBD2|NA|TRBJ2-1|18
CASSQSIPRRESYNEQFF
TGCGCCAGCAGTCAATCAATCCCTAGGCGGGAGTCTTACAATGAGCAGTTCTTC
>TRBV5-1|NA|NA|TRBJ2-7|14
CASSYQGRSYEQYF
TGCGCCAGCAGCTACCAGGGTCGCTCCTACGAGCAGTACTTC
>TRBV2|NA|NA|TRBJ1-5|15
CASSAGLRSNQPQHF
TGTGCCAGCAGTGCAGGGTTGAGAAGCAATCAGCCCCAGCATTTT